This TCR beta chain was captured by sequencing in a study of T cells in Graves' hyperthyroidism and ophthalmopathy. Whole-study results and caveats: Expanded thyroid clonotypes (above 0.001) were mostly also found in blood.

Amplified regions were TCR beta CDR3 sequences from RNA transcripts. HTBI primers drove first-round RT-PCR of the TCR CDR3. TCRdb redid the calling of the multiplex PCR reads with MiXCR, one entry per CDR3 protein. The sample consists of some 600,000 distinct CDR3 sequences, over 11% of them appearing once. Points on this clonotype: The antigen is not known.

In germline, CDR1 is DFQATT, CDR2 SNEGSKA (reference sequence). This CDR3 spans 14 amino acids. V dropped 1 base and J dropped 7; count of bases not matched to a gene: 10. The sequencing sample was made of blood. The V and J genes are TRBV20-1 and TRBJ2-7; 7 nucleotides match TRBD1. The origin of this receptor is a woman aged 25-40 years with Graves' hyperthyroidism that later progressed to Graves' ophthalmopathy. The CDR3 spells CSARGARTGLEQYF. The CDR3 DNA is TGCAGTGCTAGAGGGGCCAGGACAGGTTTAGAGCAGTACTTC.